The rows below give T cell receptor beta chains drawn from one sample of a study of neoadjuvant anti-PD-1 for oral cavity cancer. Assay: immunoSEQ multiplex PCR; the TCRdb copy retains only in-frame clones and omits some. This repertoire shows tens of thousands of clones, around four fifths found once; its top ten account for roughly 3.5%. The sample consisted of PBMCs, taken before nivolumab (anti-PD-1) treatment. These TCRs come from a person aged 35-80 years with oral cavity squamous cell carcinoma. The CDR3 runs from the conserved cysteine through the conserved F or W. D genes are given only for firm matches. Clone size is not always given. Where it is, it says once, few, many or a class for expanded clones.

j_call v_call clone_size d_call cdr3_aa cdr3_nt
TRBJ2-7 TRBV5-4 - TRBD2 CASSTWRAGVSDEQYF TGTGCCAGCAGCACATGGCGAGCGGGGGTAAGCGACGAGCAGTACTTC
TRBJ2-1 TRBV28 - TRBD2 CASRLAGGSYNEQFF TGTGCCAGCAGGCTAGCGGGAGGCTCCTACAATGAGCAGTTCTTC
TRBJ2-5 TRBV6-6 - - CASSYSGTNQETQYF TGTGCCAGCAGTTACTCCGGGACGAACCAAGAGACCCAGTACTTC
TRBJ2-7 TRBV10-2 once TRBD1 CASSVGQGPYEQYF TGCGCCAGCAGCGTGGGACAGGGTCCCTACGAGCAGTACTTC
TRBJ2-2 TRBV7-3 - TRBD2 CASSLVGLADTGELFF TGTGCCAGCAGCTTAGTGGGACTAGCGGACACCGGGGAGCTGTTTTTT
TRBJ2-5 TRBV5-1 - TRBD2 CASSLRGLAGGKETQYF TGCGCCAGCAGCTTACGCGGACTAGCGGGAGGGAAGGAGACCCAGTACTTC
TRBJ1-4 TRBV5-4 - - CASSAKQAGVGEKLFF TGTGCCAGCAGCGCCAAGCAAGCGGGGGTGGGTGAAAAACTGTTTTTT
TRBJ1-4 TRBV30 - - CAWSDTGAGNEKLFF TGTGCCTGGAGTGATACAGGTGCCGGTAATGAAAAACTGTTTTTT
TRBJ2-7 TRBV29-1 - - CSVEDGRVDYEQYF TGCAGCGTTGAAGATGGCAGGGTCGACTACGAGCAGTACTTC
TRBJ2-5 TRBV7-8 - - CASSPRVQETQYF TGTGCCAGCAGCCCAAGGGTTCAAGAGACCCAGTACTTC
TRBJ2-3 TRBV11-2 - - CASSLPWGSTDTQYF TGTGCCAGCAGCTTACCTTGGGGTAGCACAGATACGCAGTATTTT
TRBJ1-2 TRBV5-1 few TRBD1 CASSLGRTGRGYTF TGCGCCAGCAGCTTGGGAAGGACAGGTCGGGGCTACACCTTC
TRBJ1-2 TRBV7-2 - - CASSLGGRFYGYTF TGTGCCAGCAGCTTAGGGGGACGGTTCTATGGCTACACCTTC
TRBJ2-2 TRBV28 - TRBD2 CASSLWTSGTGELFF TGTGCCAGCAGTTTATGGACTAGCGGCACCGGGGAGCTGTTTTTT
TRBJ2-1 TRBV9 - TRBD2 CASSVERWTSGYNEQFF TGTGCCAGCAGCGTAGAACGTTGGACTAGCGGTTACAATGAGCAGTTCTTC
TRBJ2-1 TRBV27 - - CASSLYGNEQFF TGTGCCAGCAGTTTATATGGCAATGAGCAGTTCTTC
TRBJ1-6 TRBV18 - - CASSRDGTGNGPLHF TGTGCCAGCTCCCGAGATGGGACGGGGAATGGGCCCCTCCACTTT
TRBJ1-2 TRBV5-1 - TRBD1 CASSLDSTGRANGYTF TGCGCCAGCAGCTTGGATTCGACAGGGCGCGCGAATGGCTACACCTTC
TRBJ1-5 TRBV21-1 medium-sized - CASSKGRAACDQPQHF TGTGCCAGCAGCAAAGGCAGGGCGGCTTGTGATCAGCCCCAGCATTTT
TRBJ1-1 TRBV6-1 - TRBD1 CASSGFDRGVAEAFF TGTGCCAGCAGTGGGTTCGACAGGGGCGTAGCTGAAGCTTTCTTT
TRBJ2-7 TRBV30 - - CARKGAANEQYF TGTGCCCGAAAAGGTGCGGCCAACGAGCAGTACTTC
TRBJ2-1 TRBV28 - TRBD2 CASSLPQTSRSYNEQFF TGTGCCAGCAGTTTGCCCCAGACTAGCCGCTCCTACAATGAGCAGTTCTTC
TRBJ1-5 TRBV6-1 - - CASSENQDGYQPQHF TGTGCCAGCAGTGAAAATCAGGACGGGTATCAGCCCCAGCATTTT
TRBJ1-5 TRBV6-5 - - CASSPDRNQPQHF TGTGCCAGCAGTCCCGACCGCAATCAGCCCCAGCATTTT
TRBJ1-2 TRBV29-1 - - CSATGWRLDGYTF TGCAGTGCAACCGGGTGGAGGTTAGATGGCTACACCTTC
TRBJ1-4 TRBV7-2 - - CASSSFNEKLFF TGTGCCAGCAGCAGCTTTAATGAAAAACTGTTTTTT
TRBJ1-5 TRBV5-8 - - CASSLRGWGGNQPQHF TGTGCCAGCAGCTTGAGGGGGTGGGGAGGCAATCAGCCCCAGCATTTT
TRBJ2-2 TRBV5-1 - - CASSLAPSNTGELFF TGCGCCAGCAGCCTCGCTCCCTCGAACACCGGGGAGCTGTTTTTT
TRBJ2-5 TRBV6-6 - - CASSYNTAVSETQYF TGTGCCAGCAGTTACAATACGGCAGTGAGTGAGACCCAGTACTTC